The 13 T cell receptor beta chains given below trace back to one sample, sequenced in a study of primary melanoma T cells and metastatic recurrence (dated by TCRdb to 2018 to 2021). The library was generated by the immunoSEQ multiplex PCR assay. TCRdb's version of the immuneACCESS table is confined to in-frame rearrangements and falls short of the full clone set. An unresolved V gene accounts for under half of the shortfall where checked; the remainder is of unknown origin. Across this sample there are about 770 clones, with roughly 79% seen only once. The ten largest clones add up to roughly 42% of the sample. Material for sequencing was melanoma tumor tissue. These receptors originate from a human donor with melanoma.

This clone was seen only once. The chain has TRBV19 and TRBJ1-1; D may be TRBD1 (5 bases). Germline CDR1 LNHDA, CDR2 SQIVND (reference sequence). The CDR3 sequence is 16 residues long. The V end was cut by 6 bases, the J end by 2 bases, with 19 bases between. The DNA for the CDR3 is TGTGCCAGTAGAGTCGTGCGGGGGACGGGTAACACTGAAGCTTTCTTT. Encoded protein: CASRVVRGTGNTEAFF.

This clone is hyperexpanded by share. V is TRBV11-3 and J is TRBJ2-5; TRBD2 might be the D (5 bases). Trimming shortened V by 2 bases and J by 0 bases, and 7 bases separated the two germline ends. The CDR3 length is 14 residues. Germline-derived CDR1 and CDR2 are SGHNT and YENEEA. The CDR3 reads CASSLSGNQETQYF. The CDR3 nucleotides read TGTGCCAGCAGCTTATCCGGGAACCAAGAGACCCAGTACTTC. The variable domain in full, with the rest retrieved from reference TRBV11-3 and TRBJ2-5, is EAGVVQSPRYKIIEKKQPVAFWCNPISGHNTLYWYLQNLGQGPELLIRYENEEAVDDSQLPKDRFSAERLKGVDSTLKIQPAELGDSAVYLCASSLSGNQETQYFGPGTRLLVL.

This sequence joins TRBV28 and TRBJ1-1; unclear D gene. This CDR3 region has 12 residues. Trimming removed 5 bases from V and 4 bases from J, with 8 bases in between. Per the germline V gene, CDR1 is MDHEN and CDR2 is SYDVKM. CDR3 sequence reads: CASSTRTTEAFF. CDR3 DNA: TGTGCCAGCAGTACCCGGACCACTGAAGCTTTCTTT.

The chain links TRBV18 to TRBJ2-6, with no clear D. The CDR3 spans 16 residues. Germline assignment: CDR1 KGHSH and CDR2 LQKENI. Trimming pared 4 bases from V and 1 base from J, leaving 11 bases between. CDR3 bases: TGTGCCAGCTCACAAGACCAGGCATCTGGGGCCAACGTCCTGACTTTC. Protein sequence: CASSQDQASGANVLTF.

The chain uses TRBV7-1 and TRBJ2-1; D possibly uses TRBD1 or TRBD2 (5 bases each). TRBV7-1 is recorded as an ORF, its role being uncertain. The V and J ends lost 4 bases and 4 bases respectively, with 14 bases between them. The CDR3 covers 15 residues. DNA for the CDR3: TGTGCCAGCAGCTTAGGGGCTACGGGGTACAATGAGCAGTTCTTC. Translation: CASSLGATGYNEQFF.

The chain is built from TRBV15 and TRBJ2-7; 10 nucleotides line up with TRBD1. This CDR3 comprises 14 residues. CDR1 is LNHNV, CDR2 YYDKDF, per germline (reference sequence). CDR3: CATSGDRTGGEQYV. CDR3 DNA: TGTGCCACCAGCGGAGATAGGACAGGGGGCGAGCAGTACGTC.

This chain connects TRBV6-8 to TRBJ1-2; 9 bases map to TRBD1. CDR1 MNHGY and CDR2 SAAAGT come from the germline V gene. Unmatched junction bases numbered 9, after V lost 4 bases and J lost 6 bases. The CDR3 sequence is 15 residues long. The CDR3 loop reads CASSSRGQGENGYTF. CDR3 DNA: TGTGCCAGCAGTTCCCGGGGACAGGGAGAAAATGGCTACACCTTC.

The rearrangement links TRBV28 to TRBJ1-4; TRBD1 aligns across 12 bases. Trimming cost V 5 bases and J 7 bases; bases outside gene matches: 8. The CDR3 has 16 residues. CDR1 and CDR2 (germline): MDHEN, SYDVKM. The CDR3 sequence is CASSSTGTGGLEKLFF. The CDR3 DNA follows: TGTGCCAGCAGTAGTACCGGGACAGGGGGCCTTGAAAAACTGTTTTTT.

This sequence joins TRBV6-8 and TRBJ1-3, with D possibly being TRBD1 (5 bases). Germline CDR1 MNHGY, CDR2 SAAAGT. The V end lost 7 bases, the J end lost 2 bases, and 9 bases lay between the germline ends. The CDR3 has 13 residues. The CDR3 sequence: CASIDSAGNTIYF. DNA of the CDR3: TGTGCCAGCATCGACAGCGCTGGAAACACCATATATTTT.

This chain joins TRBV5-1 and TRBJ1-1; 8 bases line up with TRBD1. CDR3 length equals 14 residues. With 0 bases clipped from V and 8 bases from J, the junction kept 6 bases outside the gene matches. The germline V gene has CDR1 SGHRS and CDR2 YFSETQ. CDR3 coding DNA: TGCGCCAGCAGCTTGGGGACCGGGACAGGAGAAGCTTTCTTT. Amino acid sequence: CASSLGTGTGEAFF.

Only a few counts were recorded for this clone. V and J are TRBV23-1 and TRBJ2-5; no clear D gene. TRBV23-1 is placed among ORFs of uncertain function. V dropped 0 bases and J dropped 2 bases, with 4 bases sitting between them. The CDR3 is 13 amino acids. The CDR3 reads CASSQSGQETQYF. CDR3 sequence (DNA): TGCGCCAGCAGTCAATCGGGGCAAGAGACCCAGTACTTC.

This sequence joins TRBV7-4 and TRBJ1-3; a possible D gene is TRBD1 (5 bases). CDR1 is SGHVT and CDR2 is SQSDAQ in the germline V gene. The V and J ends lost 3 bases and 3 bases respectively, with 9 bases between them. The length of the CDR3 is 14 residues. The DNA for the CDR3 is TGTGCCAGCAGCTTTCGCCAGGGTGGAAACACCATATATTTT. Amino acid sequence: CASSFRQGGNTIYF.

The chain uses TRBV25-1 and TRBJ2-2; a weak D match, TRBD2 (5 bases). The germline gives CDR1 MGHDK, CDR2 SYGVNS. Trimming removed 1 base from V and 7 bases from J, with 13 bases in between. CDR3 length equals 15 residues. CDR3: CASSESTKEVGELFF. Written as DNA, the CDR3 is TGTGCCAGCAGTGAATCCACGAAGGAGGTCGGGGAGCTGTTTTTT.